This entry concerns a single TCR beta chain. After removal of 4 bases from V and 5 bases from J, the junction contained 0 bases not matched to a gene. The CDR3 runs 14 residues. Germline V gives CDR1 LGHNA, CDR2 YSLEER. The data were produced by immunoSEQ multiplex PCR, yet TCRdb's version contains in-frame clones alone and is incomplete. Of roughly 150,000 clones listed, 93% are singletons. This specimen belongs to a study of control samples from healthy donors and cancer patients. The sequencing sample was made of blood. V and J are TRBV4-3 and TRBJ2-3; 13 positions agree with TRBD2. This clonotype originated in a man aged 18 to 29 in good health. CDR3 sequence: CASSRTSGGDTQYF. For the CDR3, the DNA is TGCGCCAGCAGCCGGACTAGCGGGGGAGATACGCAGTATTTT.